These T cell receptor beta chains were read from a single sample in a study of blood T cell repertoires in COVID-19. TCRdb's copy holds only in-frame clones and misses some; the assay was immunoSEQ multiplex PCR. Of 200,000 to 250,000 clones listed, approximately 79% are singletons. Source material: peripheral blood. The receptors originated from a human donor in a cohort sampled during active COVID-19. The CDR3 runs from the conserved cysteine through the conserved F or W. Fields, in order: J gene, clone size, D gene, V gene, CDR3 protein, CDR3 DNA. A D gene is named only where the DNA matches it firmly. Not every row has a clone size; where given, it reads once, few, many or a size class.

J gene: TRBJ2-1; clone size: medium-sized; D gene: TRBD1; V gene: TRBV7-9; CDR3 protein: CASSLRPRDRGRNEQFF; CDR3 DNA: TGTGCCAGCAGCTTAAGGCCTAGGGACAGGGGGCGCAATGAGCAGTTCTTC
J gene: TRBJ2-7; clone size: once; D gene: .; V gene: TRBV19; CDR3 protein: CASSIAGTTPYEQYF; CDR3 DNA: TGTGCCAGTAGTATTGCCGGGACAACCCCCTACGAGCAGTACTTC
J gene: TRBJ2-7; clone size: .; D gene: .; V gene: TRBV4-1; CDR3 protein: CASSPREGYEQYF; CDR3 DNA: TGCGCCAGCAGCCCTCGTGAGGGCTACGAGCAGTACTTC
J gene: TRBJ2-1; clone size: .; D gene: TRBD2; V gene: TRBV6-1; CDR3 protein: CASSEGTSGRDEQFF; CDR3 DNA: TGTGCCAGCAGTGAAGGGACTAGCGGGAGGGATGAGCAGTTCTTC
J gene: TRBJ1-2; clone size: few; D gene: .; V gene: TRBV5-1; CDR3 protein: CASSLYTYGYTF; CDR3 DNA: TGCGCCAGCAGCTTGTACACCTATGGCTACACCTTC
J gene: TRBJ2-7; clone size: .; D gene: .; V gene: TRBV18; CDR3 protein: CASSPASREQYF; CDR3 DNA: TGTGCCAGCTCACCAGCAAGCCGCGAGCAGTACTTC
J gene: TRBJ1-1; clone size: .; D gene: .; V gene: TRBV5-4; CDR3 protein: CASSVAQMNTEAFF; CDR3 DNA: TGTGCCAGCAGCGTGGCACAGATGAACACTGAAGCTTTCTTT
J gene: TRBJ1-1; clone size: .; D gene: .; V gene: TRBV5-1; CDR3 protein: CASSLNRVDTEAFF; CDR3 DNA: TGCGCCAGCAGCTTGAATCGTGTTGACACTGAAGCTTTCTTT
J gene: TRBJ2-5; clone size: .; D gene: TRBD2; V gene: TRBV7-3; CDR3 protein: CASSLGQGSGIQETQYF; CDR3 DNA: TGTGCCAGCAGCTTAGGACAAGGAAGCGGGATCCAAGAGACCCAGTACTTC
J gene: TRBJ2-3; clone size: .; D gene: .; V gene: TRBV6-5; CDR3 protein: CASARRQLTDTQYF; CDR3 DNA: TGTGCCAGCGCCAGAAGACAACTCACAGATACGCAGTATTTT
J gene: TRBJ1-4; clone size: once; D gene: TRBD1; V gene: TRBV3-1/TRBV3-2; CDR3 protein: CASSEHDRGANEKLFF; CDR3 DNA: TGTGCCAGCAGCGAACACGACAGGGGTGCTAATGAAAAACTGTTTTTT
J gene: TRBJ2-7; clone size: .; D gene: .; V gene: TRBV10-2; CDR3 protein: CAGILAKTYEQYF; CDR3 DNA: TGCGCCGGGATCCTAGCGAAGACCTACGAGCAGTACTTC
J gene: TRBJ2-1; clone size: .; D gene: .; V gene: TRBV7-3; CDR3 protein: CASSLGGSTYNEQFF; CDR3 DNA: TGTGCCAGCAGCTTAGGAGGGAGCACCTACAATGAGCAGTTCTTC
J gene: TRBJ1-4; clone size: few; D gene: .; V gene: TRBV7-9; CDR3 protein: CASSLEGRASDKLFF; CDR3 DNA: TGTGCCAGCAGCTTAGAAGGGCGGGCTTCGGACAAACTGTTTTTT
J gene: TRBJ1-2; clone size: .; D gene: .; V gene: TRBV30; CDR3 protein: CAWEDRMNYGYTF; CDR3 DNA: TGTGCCTGGGAAGACAGGATGAACTATGGCTACACCTTC
J gene: TRBJ2-5; clone size: .; D gene: .; V gene: TRBV20-1; CDR3 protein: CMVLVAKTQYF; CDR3 DNA: TGCATGGTTCTAGTCGCAAAGACCCAGTACTTC
J gene: TRBJ2-7; clone size: .; D gene: TRBD1; V gene: TRBV19; CDR3 protein: CASSIGGQGSYEQYF; CDR3 DNA: TGTGCCAGTAGTATAGGGGGACAGGGGAGCTACGAGCAGTACTTC
J gene: TRBJ1-2; clone size: .; D gene: TRBD1; V gene: TRBV2; CDR3 protein: CASTPDGQANYGYTF; CDR3 DNA: TGTGCCAGCACTCCAGACGGACAGGCTAACTATGGCTACACCTTC
J gene: TRBJ2-7; clone size: .; D gene: .; V gene: TRBV5-1; CDR3 protein: CASSLVDMSYEQYF; CDR3 DNA: TGCGCCAGCAGCTTGGTGGACATGTCCTACGAGCAGTACTTC
J gene: TRBJ1-2; clone size: few; D gene: .; V gene: TRBV4-2; CDR3 protein: CASSQWGGMNYGYTF; CDR3 DNA: TGTGCCAGCAGCCAGTGGGGGGGGATGAACTATGGCTACACCTTC
J gene: TRBJ1-5; clone size: .; D gene: TRBD1; V gene: TRBV4-2; CDR3 protein: CASSPRDRVGQPQHF; CDR3 DNA: TGTGCCAGCAGCCCCCGGGACAGGGTAGGGCAGCCCCAGCATTTT
J gene: TRBJ2-3; clone size: .; D gene: .; V gene: TRBV7-2; CDR3 protein: CASSFQGSTDTQYF; CDR3 DNA: TGTGCCAGCAGCTTTCAGGGAAGCACAGATACGCAGTATTTT
J gene: TRBJ2-7; clone size: many; D gene: TRBD2; V gene: TRBV11-1; CDR3 protein: CASSPTSGSISYEQYF; CDR3 DNA: TGTGCCAGCAGCCCTACTAGCGGGAGTATCTCCTACGAGCAGTACTTC
J gene: TRBJ2-3; clone size: .; D gene: TRBD2; V gene: TRBV19; CDR3 protein: CASSIGGTGGNTQYF; CDR3 DNA: TGTGCCAGTAGTATTGGAGGGACGGGAGGGAATACGCAGTATTTT
J gene: TRBJ2-7; clone size: .; D gene: .; V gene: TRBV9; CDR3 protein: CASSSRAGPYEQYF; CDR3 DNA: TGTGCCAGCAGCTCTCGCGCAGGCCCCTACGAGCAGTACTTC
J gene: TRBJ2-7; clone size: .; D gene: TRBD1; V gene: TRBV24-1; CDR3 protein: CATSDTGQGAYEQYF; CDR3 DNA: TGTGCCACCAGTGACACGGGACAGGGGGCCTACGAGCAGTACTTC
J gene: TRBJ2-7; clone size: few; D gene: TRBD1; V gene: TRBV7-3; CDR3 protein: CASSLFGQGTEQYF; CDR3 DNA: TGTGCCAGCAGCTTATTCGGACAGGGTACCGAGCAGTACTTC
J gene: TRBJ2-7; clone size: .; D gene: TRBD1; V gene: TRBV18; CDR3 protein: CASSLYDRGHEQYF; CDR3 DNA: TGTGCCAGCTCACTATATGACAGGGGGCACGAGCAGTACTTC
J gene: TRBJ1-6; clone size: .; D gene: .; V gene: TRBV28; CDR3 protein: CASSNPGGHNSPLHF; CDR3 DNA: TGTGCCAGCAGTAACCCGGGGGGCCATAATTCACCCCTCCACTTT
J gene: TRBJ1-3; clone size: .; D gene: TRBD1; V gene: TRBV5-4; CDR3 protein: CASSIGTGGAGNTIYF; CDR3 DNA: TGTGCCAGCAGCATAGGGACAGGGGGGGCAGGAAACACCATATATTTT
J gene: TRBJ1-1; clone size: once; D gene: .; V gene: TRBV5-1; CDR3 protein: CASSLYRGNTEAFF; CDR3 DNA: TGCGCCAGCAGCTTGTATCGGGGGAACACTGAAGCTTTCTTT
J gene: TRBJ2-1; clone size: .; D gene: .; V gene: TRBV11-1; CDR3 protein: CASSAAWGPYNEQFF; CDR3 DNA: TGTGCCAGCAGCGCCGCATGGGGGCCCTACAATGAGCAGTTCTTC